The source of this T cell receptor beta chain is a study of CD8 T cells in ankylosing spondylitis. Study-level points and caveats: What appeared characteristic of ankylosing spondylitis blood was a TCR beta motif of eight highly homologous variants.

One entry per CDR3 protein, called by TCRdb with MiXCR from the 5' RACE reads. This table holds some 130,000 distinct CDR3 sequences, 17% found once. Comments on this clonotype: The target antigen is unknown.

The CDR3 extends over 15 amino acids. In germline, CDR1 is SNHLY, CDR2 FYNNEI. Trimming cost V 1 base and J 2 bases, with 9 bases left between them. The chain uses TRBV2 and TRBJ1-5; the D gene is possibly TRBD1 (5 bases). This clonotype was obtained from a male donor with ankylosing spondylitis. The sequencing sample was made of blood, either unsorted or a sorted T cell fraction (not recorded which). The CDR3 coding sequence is TGTGCCAGCAGTGAAGGGGGGACTGGCAATCAGCCCCAGCATTTT. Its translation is CASSEGGTGNQPQHF.